This section outlines one T cell receptor beta chain sequence together with its context. This specimen belongs to a study of blood T cell repertoires in COVID-19. The overall study: Samples taken during acute and convalescent COVID-19 were collected in the United States, Italy and Spain. Nucleic acid was either cDNA or gDNA, and it came from T cells, B-cell-depleted T cells, or PBMCs.

Here immunoSEQ multiplex PCR was the method, and the copy in TCRdb shows in-frame clones only, minus some. The table has approximately 280,000 clones, around 88% seen once; the top ten hold approximately 4.2%. The CDR3 contains 16 residues. Unmatched junction bases numbered 12, after V lost 6 bases and J lost 9 bases. Germline V lookup: CDR1 LNHDA, CDR2 SQIVND (reference sequence). V is TRBV19 and J is TRBJ2-1; 12 nucleotides match TRBD1. The TCR was taken from a man aged 35-49 years with acute or convalescent COVID-19. Sequencing input: peripheral blood. CDR3 DNA: TGTGCCAGTAGCTCAATCCGGGACAGGGGGCTTCTTGAGCAGTTCTTC. It translates to CASSSIRDRGLLEQFF. Complete variable domain (other parts from reference TRBV19 and TRBJ2-1): DGGITQSPKYLFRKEGQNVTLSCEQNLNHDAMYWYRQDPGQGLRLIYYSQIVNDFQKGDIAEGYSVSREKKESFPLTVTSAQKNPTAFYLCASSSIRDRGLLEQFFGPGTRLTVL.